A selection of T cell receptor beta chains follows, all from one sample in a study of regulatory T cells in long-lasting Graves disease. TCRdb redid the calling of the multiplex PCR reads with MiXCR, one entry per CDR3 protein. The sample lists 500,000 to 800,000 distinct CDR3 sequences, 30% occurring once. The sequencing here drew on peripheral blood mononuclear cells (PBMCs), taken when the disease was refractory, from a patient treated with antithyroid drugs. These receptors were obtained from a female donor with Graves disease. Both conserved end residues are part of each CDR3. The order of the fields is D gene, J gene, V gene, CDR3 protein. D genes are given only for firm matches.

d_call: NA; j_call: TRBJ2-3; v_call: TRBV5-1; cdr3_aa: CASSPGTSVDTQYF
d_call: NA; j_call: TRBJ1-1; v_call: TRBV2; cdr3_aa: CASSRTSPPEAFF
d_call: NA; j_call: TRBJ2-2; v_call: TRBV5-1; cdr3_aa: CASSLDQLNTGELFF
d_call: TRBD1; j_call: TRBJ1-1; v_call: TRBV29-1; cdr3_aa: CSVIPGTGTVGVGTEAFF
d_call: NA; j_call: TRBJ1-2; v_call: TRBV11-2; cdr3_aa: CASSLDGAYGYTF
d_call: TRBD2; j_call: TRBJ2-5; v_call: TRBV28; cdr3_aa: CASSDLGLAGVDQYF
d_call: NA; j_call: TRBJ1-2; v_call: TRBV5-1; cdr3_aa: CASSQAGTGDGYGYTF
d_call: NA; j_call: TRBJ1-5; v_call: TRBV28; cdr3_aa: CASTEKGFAQHF
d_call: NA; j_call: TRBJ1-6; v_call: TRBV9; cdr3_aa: CASSAGAGYNSPLHF
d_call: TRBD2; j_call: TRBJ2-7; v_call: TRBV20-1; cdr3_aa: CSAGGSGYEQYF
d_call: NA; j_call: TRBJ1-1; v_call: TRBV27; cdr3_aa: CASSFQSGTLNTEAFF
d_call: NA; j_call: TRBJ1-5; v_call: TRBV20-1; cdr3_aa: CSAAPQTGPNQPQHF
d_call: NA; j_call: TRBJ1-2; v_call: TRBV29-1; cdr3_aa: CSVDGQGSLSYTF
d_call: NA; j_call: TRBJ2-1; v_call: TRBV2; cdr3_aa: CARDQDTSTSPYNEQFF
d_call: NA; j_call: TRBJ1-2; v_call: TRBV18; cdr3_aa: CASSPLQDSNGYTF
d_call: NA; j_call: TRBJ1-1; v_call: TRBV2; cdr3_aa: CATKQANTEAFF
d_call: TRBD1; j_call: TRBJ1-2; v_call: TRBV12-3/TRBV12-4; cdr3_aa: CANSLQGGGYGYTF
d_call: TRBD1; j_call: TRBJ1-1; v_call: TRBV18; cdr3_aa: CASSSRDSVNTEAFF
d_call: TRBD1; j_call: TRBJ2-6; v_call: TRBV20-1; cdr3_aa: CRSPTDRAGANVLTF
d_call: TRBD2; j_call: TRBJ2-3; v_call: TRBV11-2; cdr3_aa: CASSQMGLAASTDTQYF
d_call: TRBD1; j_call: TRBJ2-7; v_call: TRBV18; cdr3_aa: CASSRTGTGGYEQYF
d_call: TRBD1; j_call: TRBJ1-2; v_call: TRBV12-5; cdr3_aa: CASDLTYGTASNYGYTF
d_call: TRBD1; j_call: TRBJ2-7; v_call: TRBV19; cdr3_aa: CASSRPGQTHEQYF
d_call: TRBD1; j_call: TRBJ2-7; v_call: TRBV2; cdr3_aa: CASSGAGGFYEQYF
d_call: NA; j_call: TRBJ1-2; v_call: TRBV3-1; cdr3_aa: CASSQDGYGYTF
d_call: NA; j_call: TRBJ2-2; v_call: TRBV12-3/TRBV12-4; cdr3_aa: CASRTLDLGGTGELFF
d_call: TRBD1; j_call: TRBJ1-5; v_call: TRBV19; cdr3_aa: CASSLTGGSNQPQHF
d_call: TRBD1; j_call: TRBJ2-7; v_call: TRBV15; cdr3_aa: CATSTWTGTAYEQYF
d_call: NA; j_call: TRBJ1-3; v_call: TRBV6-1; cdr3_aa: CASRLTDGNTIYF
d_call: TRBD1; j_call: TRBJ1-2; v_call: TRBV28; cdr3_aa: CASNLRDSELYGYTF
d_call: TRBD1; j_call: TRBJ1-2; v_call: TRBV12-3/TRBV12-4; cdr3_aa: CASSTQTGSAYGYTF
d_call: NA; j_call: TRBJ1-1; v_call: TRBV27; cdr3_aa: CASSTLRGENTEAFF
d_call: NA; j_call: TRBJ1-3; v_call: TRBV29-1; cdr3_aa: CSVEIGGLGNTIYF
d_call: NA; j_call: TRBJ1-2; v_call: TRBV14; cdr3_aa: CASSQVAGSTSYGYTF
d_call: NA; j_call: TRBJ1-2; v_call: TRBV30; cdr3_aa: CASAWDRSNYGYTF
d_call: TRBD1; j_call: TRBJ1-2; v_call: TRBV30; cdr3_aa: CAWSRIDLRGRSGYTF
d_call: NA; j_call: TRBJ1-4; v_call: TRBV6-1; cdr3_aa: CASSDGVATNEKLFF
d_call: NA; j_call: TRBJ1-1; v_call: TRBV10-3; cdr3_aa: CAISGRDSEAFF
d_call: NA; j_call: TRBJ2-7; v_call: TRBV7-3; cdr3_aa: CASSCSGEQYF
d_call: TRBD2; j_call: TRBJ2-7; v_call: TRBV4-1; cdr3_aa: CASSQRLAGQPYEQYF
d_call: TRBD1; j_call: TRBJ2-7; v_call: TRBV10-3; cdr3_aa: CAIADRGSSDEQYF
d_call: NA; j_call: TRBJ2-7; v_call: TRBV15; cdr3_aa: CATSRDSSNRGQYF
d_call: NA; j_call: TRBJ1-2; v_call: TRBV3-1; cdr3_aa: CASSQVEVGYTF
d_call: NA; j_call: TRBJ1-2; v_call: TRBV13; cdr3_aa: CASSLSGAGGYTF
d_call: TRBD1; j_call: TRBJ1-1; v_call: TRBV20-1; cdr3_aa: CSARGARQGPLAEAFF
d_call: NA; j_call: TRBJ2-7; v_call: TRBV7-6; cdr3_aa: CASSQGGNGYEQYF
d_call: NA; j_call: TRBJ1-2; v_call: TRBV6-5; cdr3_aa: CASSYSPGAQGYTF